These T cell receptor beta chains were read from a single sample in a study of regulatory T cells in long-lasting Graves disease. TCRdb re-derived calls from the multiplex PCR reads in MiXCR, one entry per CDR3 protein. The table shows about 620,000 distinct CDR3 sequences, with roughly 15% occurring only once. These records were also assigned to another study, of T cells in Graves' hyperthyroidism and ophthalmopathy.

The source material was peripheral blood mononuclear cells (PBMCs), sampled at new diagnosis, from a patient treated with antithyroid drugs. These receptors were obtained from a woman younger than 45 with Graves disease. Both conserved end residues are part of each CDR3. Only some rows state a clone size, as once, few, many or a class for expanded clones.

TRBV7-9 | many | CASSLTGGFDEQYF
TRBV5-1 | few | CASSLGSGPNTGELFF
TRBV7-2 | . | CASSLSSGLSSYEQYF
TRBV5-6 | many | CASSLDDHNEQFF
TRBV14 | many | CASSQAGGPYEQYF
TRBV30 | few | CASNLRPFPYNEQFF
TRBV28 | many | CASSLLSSTQYF
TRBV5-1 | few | CASSSQGAEYNEQFF
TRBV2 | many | CASSDAGQKDEQYF
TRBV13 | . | CASSSRQVYEQYF
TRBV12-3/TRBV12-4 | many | CASSLSGPHQPQHF
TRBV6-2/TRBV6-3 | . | CASSPGTGTYQPQHF
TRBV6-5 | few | CASSYLQGEGRETQYF
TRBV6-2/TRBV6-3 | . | CASSKPGVPSGANVLTF
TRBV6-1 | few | CASRERTGGVGYTF
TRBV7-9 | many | CASSPPPMNTEAFF
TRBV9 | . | CASSVSGGVEGYTF
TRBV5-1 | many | CASSRTGGATLYEQYF
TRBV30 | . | CAWSVGGSVPTEQYF
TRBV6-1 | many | CASSEAGRRGDQPQHF
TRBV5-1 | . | CASSLERGSTDTQYF
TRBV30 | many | CAWSSGGSGTEAFF
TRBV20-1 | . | CSARGASGRNEQFF
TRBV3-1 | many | CASSPINSGGEQYF
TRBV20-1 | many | CSARDYRPENTEAFF
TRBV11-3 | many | CASSDGQGADTQYF